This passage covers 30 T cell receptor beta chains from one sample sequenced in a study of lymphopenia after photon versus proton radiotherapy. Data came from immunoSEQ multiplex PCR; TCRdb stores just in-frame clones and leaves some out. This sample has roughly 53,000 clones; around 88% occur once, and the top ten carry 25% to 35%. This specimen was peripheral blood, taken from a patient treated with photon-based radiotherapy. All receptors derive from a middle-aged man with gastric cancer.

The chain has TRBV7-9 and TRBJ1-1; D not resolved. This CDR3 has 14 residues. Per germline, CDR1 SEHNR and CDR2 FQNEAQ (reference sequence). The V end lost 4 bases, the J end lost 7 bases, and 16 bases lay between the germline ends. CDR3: CASSYPLTGLEAFF. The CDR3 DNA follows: TGTGCCAGCAGCTACCCACTTACTGGGCTTGAAGCTTTCTTT.

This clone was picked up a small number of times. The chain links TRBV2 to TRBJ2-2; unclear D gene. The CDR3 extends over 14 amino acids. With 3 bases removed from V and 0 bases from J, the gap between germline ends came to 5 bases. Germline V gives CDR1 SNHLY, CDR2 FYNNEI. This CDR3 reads CASSDITNTGELFF. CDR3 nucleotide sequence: TGTGCCAGCAGTGATATCACGAACACCGGGGAGCTGTTTTTT.

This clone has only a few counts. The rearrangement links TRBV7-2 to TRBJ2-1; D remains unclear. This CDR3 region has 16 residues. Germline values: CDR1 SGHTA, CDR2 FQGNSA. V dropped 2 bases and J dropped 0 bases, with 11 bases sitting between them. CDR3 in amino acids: CASSLSADSSYNEQFF. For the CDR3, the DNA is TGTGCCAGCAGCTTATCTGCTGATAGCTCCTACAATGAGCAGTTCTTC.

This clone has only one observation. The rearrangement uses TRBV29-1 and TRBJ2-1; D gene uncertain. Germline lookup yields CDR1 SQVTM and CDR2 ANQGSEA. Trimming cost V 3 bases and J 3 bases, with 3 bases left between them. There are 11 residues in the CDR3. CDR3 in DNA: TGCAGCGTTGAGAACTACAATGAGCAGTTCTTC. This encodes CSVENYNEQFF.

CDR3 region: CASSLVGDGDYGYTF. The CDR3 nucleotides read TGCGCCAGCAGCTTGGTGGGGGATGGGGACTATGGCTACACCTTC. V is TRBV5-1 and J is TRBJ1-2; TRBD1 might be the D (5 bases). CDR3 size: 15 residues. Trimming removed 0 bases from V and 3 bases from J, with 12 bases in between. Germline V gene data show CDR1 as SGHRS and CDR2 as YFSETQ. The full variable domain, its missing parts supplied by reference TRBV5-1 and TRBJ1-2, is KAGVTQTPRYLIKTRGQQVTLSCSPISGHRSVSWYQQTPGQGLQFLFEYFSETQRNKGNFPGRFSGRQFSNSRSEMNVSTLELGDSALYLCASSLVGDGDYGYTFGSGTRLTVV.

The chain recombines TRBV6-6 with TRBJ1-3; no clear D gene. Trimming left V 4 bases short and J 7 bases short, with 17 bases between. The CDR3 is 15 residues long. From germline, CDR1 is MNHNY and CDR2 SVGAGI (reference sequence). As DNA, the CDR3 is TGTGCCAGCAGTTCTCCTAGTGGCAAATCTAACACCATATATTTT. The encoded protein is CASSSPSGKSNTIYF.

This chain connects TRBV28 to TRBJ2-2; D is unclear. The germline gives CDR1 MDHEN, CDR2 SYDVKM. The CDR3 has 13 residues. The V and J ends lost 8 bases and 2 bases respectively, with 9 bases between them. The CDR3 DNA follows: TGTGCCAGCTTGGAAGGAAACACCGGGGAGCTGTTTTTT. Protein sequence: CASLEGNTGELFF.

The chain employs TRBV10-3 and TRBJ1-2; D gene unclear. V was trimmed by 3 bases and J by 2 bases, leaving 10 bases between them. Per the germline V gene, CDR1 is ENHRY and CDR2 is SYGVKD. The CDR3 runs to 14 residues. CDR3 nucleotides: TGTGCCATCAGTGACCCGGACGGGAACTATGGCTACACCTTC. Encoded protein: CAISDPDGNYGYTF.

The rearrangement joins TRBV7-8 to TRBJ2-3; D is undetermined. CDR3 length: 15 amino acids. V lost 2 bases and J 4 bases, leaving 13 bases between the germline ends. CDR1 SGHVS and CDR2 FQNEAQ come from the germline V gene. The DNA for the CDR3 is TGTGCCAGCAGCTTAAACCCGGGCGGCGCAGATACGCAGTATTTT. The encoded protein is CASSLNPGGADTQYF.

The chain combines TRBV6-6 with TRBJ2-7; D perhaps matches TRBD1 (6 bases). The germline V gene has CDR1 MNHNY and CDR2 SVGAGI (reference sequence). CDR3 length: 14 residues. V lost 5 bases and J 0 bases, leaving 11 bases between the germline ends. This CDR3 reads CASSREGDSYEQYF. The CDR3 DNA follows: TGTGCCAGCAGTAGAGAGGGGGACTCCTACGAGCAGTACTTC.

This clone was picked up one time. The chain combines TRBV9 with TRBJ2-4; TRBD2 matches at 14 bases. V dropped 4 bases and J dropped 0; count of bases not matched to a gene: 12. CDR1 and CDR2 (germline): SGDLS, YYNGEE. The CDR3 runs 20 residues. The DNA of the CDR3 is TGTGCCAGCAGCCCGAGACTAGCGGGAGGGAGGGGGCTAGCCAAAAACATTCAGTACTTC. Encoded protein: CASSPRLAGGRGLAKNIQYF.

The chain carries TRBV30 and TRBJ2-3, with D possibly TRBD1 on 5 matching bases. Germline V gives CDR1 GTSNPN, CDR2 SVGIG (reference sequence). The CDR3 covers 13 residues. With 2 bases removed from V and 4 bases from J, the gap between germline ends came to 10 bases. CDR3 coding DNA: TGTGCCTGGAGTTTAGGGGTCGCAGATACGCAGTATTTT. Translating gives CAWSLGVADTQYF.

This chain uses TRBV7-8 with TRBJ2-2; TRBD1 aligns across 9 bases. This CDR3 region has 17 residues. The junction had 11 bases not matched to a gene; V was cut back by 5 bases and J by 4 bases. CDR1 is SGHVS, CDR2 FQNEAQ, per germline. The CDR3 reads CASSKTDRGAVTGELFF. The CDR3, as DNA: TGTGCCAGCAGCAAAACGGACAGGGGAGCTGTCACCGGGGAGCTGTTTTTT.

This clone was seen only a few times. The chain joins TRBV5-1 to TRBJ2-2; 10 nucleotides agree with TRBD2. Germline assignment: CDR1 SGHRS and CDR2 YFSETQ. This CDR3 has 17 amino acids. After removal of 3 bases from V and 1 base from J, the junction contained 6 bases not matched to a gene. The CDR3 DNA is TGCGCCAGCAGCTACTATCCTAGCGGGAGGAACACCGGGGAGCTGTTTTTT. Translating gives CASSYYPSGRNTGELFF.

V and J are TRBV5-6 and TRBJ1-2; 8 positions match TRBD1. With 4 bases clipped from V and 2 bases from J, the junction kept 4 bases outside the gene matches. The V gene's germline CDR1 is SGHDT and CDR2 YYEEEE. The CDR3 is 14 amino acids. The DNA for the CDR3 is TGTGCCAGCAGCCCGGGGGACAGGAACTATGGCTACACCTTC. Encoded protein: CASSPGDRNYGYTF.

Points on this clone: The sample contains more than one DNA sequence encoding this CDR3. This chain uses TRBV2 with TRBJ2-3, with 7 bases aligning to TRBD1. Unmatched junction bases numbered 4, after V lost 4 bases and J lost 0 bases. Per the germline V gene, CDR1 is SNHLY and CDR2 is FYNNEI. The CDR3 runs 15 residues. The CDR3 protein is CASSAGTASTDTQYF. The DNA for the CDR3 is TGTGCCAGCAGTGCCGGGACAGCTAGCACAGATACGCAGTATTTT.

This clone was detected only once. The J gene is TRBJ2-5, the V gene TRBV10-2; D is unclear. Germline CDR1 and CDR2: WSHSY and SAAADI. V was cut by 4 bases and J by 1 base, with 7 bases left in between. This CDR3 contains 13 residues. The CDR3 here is CASSVAFQETQYF. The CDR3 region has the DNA TGCGCCAGCAGTGTCGCCTTCCAAGAGACCCAGTACTTC.

The CDR3 nucleotides are TGCGCCAGCAGTTACCCGGGACAGGGCAGGGAAAAACTGTTTTTT. Its translation: CASSYPGQGREKLFF. The V call is TRBV4-1, the J call TRBJ1-4, with 9 bases lining up with TRBD1. The germline gives CDR1 MGHRA, CDR2 YSYEKL. The trim removed 6 bases at V and 8 bases at J, leaving 10 bases unmatched. This CDR3 region has 15 residues.

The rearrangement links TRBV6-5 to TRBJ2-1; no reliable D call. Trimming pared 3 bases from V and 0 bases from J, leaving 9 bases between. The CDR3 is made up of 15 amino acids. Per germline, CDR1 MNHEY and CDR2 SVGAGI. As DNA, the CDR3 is TGTGCCAGCAGTTATTTGGCGTACTCCTACAATGAGCAGTTCTTC. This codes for CASSYLAYSYNEQFF.

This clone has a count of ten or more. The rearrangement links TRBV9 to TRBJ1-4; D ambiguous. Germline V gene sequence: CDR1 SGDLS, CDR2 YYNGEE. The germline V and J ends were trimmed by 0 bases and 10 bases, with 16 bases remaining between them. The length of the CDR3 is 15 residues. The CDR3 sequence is CASSVDGFAGGKLFF. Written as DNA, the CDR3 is TGTGCCAGCAGCGTAGACGGGTTTGCAGGCGGAAAACTGTTTTTT.

CDR3 in amino acids: CASSLTGTGTYEQYF. CDR3 DNA: TGCGCCAGCAGCTTGACCGGGACAGGGACCTACGAGCAGTACTTC. The rearrangement uses TRBV5-1 and TRBJ2-5, with 9 bases identical to TRBD1. Matching the DNA end better, TRBJ2-7 makes the J call doubtful. The CDR3 loop spans 15 amino acids. Germline V lookup: CDR1 SGHRS, CDR2 YFSETQ.

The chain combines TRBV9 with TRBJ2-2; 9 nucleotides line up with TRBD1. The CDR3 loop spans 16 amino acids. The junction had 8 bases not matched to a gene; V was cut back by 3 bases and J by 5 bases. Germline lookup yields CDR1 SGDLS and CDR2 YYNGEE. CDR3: CASSGLDRGRTGELFF. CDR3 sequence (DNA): TGTGCCAGCAGCGGTCTGGACAGGGGTCGAACCGGGGAGCTGTTTTTT.

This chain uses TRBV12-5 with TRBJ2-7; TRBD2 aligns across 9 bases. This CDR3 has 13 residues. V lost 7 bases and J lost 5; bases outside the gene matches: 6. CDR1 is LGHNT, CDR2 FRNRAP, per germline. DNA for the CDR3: TGTGCTAGTGCCAATAGCGGGAGCCACGAGCAGTACTTC. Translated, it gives CASANSGSHEQYF.

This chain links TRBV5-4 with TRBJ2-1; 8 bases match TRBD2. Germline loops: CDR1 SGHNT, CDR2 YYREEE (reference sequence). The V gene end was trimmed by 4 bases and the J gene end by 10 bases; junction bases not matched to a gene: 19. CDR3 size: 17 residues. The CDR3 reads CASSPPGGTSALREQFF. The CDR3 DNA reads TGTGCCAGCAGCCCCCCCGGGGGGACTAGTGCCCTCAGGGAGCAGTTCTTC.

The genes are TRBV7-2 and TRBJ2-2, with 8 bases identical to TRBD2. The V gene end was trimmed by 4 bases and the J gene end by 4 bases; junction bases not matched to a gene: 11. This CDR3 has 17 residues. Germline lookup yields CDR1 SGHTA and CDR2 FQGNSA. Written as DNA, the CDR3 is TGTGCCAGCAGCTCTGGGGTCCGGAGCGGGAGCACCGGGGAGCTGTTTTTT. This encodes CASSSGVRSGSTGELFF.

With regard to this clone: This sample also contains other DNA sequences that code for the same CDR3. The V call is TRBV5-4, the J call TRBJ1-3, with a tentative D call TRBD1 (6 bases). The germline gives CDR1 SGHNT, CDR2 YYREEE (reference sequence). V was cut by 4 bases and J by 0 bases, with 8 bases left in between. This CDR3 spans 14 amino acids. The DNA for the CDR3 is TGTGCCAGCAGCCTACAGGGCTCTGGAAACACCATATATTTT. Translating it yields CASSLQGSGNTIYF.

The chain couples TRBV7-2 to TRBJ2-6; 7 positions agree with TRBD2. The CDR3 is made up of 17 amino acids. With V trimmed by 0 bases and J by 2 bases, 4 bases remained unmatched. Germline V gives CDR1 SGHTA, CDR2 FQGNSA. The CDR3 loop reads CASSLAGGGTGANVLTF. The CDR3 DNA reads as TGTGCCAGCAGCTTAGCGGGCGGGGGAACTGGGGCCAACGTCCTGACTTTC. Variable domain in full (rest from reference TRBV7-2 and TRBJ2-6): GAGVSQSPSNKVTEKGKDVELRCDPISGHTALYWYRQSLGQGLEFLIYFQGNSAPDKSGLPSDRFSAERTGGSVSTLTIQRTQQEDSAVYLCASSLAGGGTGANVLTFGAGSRLTVL.

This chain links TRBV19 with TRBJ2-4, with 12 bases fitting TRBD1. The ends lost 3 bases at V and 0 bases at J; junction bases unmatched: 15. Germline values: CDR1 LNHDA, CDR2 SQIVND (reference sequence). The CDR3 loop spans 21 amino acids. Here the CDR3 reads CASSMVVFGGTGGPAKNIQYF. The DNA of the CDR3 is TGTGCCAGTAGTATGGTAGTTTTCGGGGGGACAGGGGGCCCAGCCAAAAACATTCAGTACTTC.

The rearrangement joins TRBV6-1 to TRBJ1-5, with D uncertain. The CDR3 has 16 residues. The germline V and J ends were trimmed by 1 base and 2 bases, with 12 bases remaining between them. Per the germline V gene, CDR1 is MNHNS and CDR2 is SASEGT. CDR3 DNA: TGTGCCAGCAGTGAAGTCAGGAATATGCGCAATCAGCCCCAGCATTTT. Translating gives CASSEVRNMRNQPQHF.

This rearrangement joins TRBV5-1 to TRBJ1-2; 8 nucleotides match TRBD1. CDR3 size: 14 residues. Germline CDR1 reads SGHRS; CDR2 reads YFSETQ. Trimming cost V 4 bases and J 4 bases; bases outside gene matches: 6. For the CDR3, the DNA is TGCGCCAGCAGCCCGGGACAGGCGAGCTATGGCTACACCTTC. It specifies CASSPGQASYGYTF.